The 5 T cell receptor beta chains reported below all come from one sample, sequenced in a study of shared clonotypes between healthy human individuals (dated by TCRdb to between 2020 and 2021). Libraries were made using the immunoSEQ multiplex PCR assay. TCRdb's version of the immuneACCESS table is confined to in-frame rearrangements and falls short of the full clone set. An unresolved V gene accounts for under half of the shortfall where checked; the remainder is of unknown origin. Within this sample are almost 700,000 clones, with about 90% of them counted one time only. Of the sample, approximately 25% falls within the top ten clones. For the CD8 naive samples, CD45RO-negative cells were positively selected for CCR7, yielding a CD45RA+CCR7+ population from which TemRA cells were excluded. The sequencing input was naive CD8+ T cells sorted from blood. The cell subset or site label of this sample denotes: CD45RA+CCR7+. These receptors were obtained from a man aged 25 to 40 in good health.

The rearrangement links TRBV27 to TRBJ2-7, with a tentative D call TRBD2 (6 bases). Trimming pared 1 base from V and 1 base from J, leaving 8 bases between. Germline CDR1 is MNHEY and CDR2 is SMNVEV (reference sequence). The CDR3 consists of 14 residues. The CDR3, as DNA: TGTGCCAGCAGTTTATTTGGAGGGTCCTACGAGCAGTACTTC. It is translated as CASSLFGGSYEQYF.

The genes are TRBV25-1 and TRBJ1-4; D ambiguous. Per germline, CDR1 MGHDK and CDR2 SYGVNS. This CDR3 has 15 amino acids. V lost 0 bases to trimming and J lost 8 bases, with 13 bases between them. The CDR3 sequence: CASSEYKALGEKLFF. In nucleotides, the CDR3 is TGTGCCAGCAGTGAATATAAAGCTTTGGGGGAAAAACTGTTTTTT. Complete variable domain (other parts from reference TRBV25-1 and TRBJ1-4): EADIYQTPRYLVIGTGKKITLECSQTMGHDKMYWYQQDPGMELHLIHYSYGVNSTEKGDLSSESTVSRIRTEHFPLTLESARPSHTSQYLCASSEYKALGEKLFFGSGTQLSVL.

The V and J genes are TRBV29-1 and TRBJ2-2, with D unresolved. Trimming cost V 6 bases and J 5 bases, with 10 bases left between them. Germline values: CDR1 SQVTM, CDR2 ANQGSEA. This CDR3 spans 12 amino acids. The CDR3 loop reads CSVFPRTGELFF. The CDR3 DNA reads TGCAGCGTATTTCCCAGAACCGGGGAGCTGTTTTTT.

The CDR3 DNA sequence: TGTGCCAGCAGCTTTCGTACGGGACAGGGTAATGAAAAACTGTTTTTT. Translated: CASSFRTGQGNEKLFF. The chain joins TRBV5-8 to TRBJ1-4; 9 positions match TRBD1. Per the germline V gene, CDR1 is SGHTS and CDR2 is YDEGEE. The CDR3 extends over 16 amino acids. J was trimmed by 4 bases and V by 2 bases; bases with no gene match: 6.

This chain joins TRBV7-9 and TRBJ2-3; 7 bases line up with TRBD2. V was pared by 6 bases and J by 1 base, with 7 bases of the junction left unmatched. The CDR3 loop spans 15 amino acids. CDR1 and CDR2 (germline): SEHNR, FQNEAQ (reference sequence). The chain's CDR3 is CASSSPAGGTDTQYF. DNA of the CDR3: TGTGCCAGCAGTTCCCCTGCGGGAGGCACAGATACGCAGTATTTT. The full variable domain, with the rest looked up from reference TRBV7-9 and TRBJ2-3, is DTGVSQNPRHKITKRGQNVTFRCDPISEHNRLYWYRQTLGQGPEFLTYFQNEAQLEKSRLLSDRFSAERPKGSFSTLEIQRTEQGDSAMYLCASSSPAGGTDTQYFGPGTRLTVL.